This entry concerns a single T cell receptor beta chain. What it recognizes is unknown. In the same sample, other DNA sequences code for this CDR3. The protocol was immunoSEQ multiplex PCR, while the TCRdb copy is restricted to in-frame clones and leaves out a portion. The sample contains over a million clones, 78% of which appear only once. The record originates from a study of shared clonotypes between healthy human individuals. The germline gives CDR1 MDHEN, CDR2 SYDVKM. The CDR3 runs 14 residues. Trimming took off 3 bases at V and 1 base at J, with 9 bases between the two ends. Whole-study findings and limits: Generally, estimated richness proved larger in naive subsets than it did in memory subsets. Generation probabilities of non-shared clonotypes were lower (relative to those shared by all four donors).

The receptor comes from a man younger than 35 in good health. Some clones in this sample may be carry-over from other donors' samples. Sequenced input: memory CD4+ T cells from PBMCs. The subset denotes: CD45RA-negative fraction. This chain links TRBV28 with TRBJ2-5; D is possibly TRBD2 (5 bases). The CDR3 loop reads CASSLTRAQETQYF. In DNA form, the CDR3 reads TGTGCCAGCAGTTTGACGAGGGCCCAAGAGACCCAGTACTTC.